The sequence of this TCR beta chain was determined in a study of CD8+ T cells in alopecia areata. Germline values: CDR1 SGHTA, CDR2 FQGNSA. This CDR3 has 15 residues. Losses at the gene ends were 5 bases for V and 2 bases for J; bases not matched to a gene: 4. Indicated treatment: oral pan-JAK inhibitor, 5-10 mg twice daily. In each case, RNA was isolated and then reverse transcribed into cDNA as the sequencing template. Generated by immunoSEQ multiplex PCR, the TCRdb table keeps only in-frame clones and is missing some. The sample includes about 220,000 clones, 50% to 60% of them seen just once. This specimen consisted of CD4+ T cells sorted from blood, obtained at week 4, from a patient treated with tofacitinib. The receptor was derived from a human donor with alopecia areata. This sequence joins TRBV7-2 and TRBJ2-5; 11 bases line up with TRBD1. CDR3 loop: CASSRDRGVQETQYF. In DNA form, the CDR3 reads TGTGCCAGCAGCCGGGACAGGGGGGTACAAGAGACCCAGTACTTC.